These 25 T cell receptor beta chains share one sample of origin, sequenced in a study of vaccination and CD4 T cells after COVID-19 (dated by TCRdb to between 2022 and 2023). Read against the paper, the sample's treatment or condition label means: roughly 10-day PBMC culture with coronavirus spike peptide pools or control peptides (ViraFEST assay). Library preparation employed PCR. TCRdb lists the instrument as Illumina iSeq 100. At the Johns Hopkins FTIC core, DNA from the cultured CD4+ T cells underwent TCR sequencing with the Oncomine TCR Beta short-read assay. TCRdb trimmed the raw reads at Q25, called clones with MiXCR and kept productive beta chains. Duplicate CDR3 protein sequences are folded into a single record with the most common DNA and genes. This sample gives roughly 18,000 distinct CDR3 sequences in total; approximately 56% of them show up just once. The top ten hold under 20% of the sample.

No cognate antigen is known for these TCRs. Here the sequenced sample was CD4+ T cells from blood, cultured in vitro, taken before SARS-CoV-2 vaccination. Receptors originate from a human donor who had recovered from COVID-19.

This chain links TRBV19 with TRBJ2-5; 10 bases align to TRBD2. From germline, CDR1 is LNHDA and CDR2 SQIVND (reference sequence). The CDR3 covers 14 residues. V gave up 5 bases and J gave up 3 bases; unmatched junction bases: 3. The CDR3 loop reads CASSGLAGEETQYF. CDR3 sequence (DNA): TGTGCCAGTAGTGGGCTAGCGGGGGAAGAGACCCAGTACTTC. The full variable domain, with the rest looked up from reference TRBV19 and TRBJ2-5, is DGGITQSPKYLFRKEGQNVTLSCEQNLNHDAMYWYRQDPGQGLRLIYYSQIVNDFQKGDIAEGYSVSREKKESFPLTVTSAQKNPTAFYLCASSGLAGEETQYFGPGTRLLVL.

This chain joins TRBV10-3 and TRBJ1-6; D perhaps matches TRBD1 (5 bases). V was cut by 9 bases and J by 6 bases, with 12 bases left in between. CDR1 and CDR2 (germline): ENHRY, SYGVKD. There are 13 residues in the CDR3. The CDR3 nucleotides read TGTGCCATTGGGACCGACCTTAATTCACCCCTCCACTTT. This encodes CAIGTDLNSPLHF.

This clonotype was recorded a few times. The chain links TRBV19 to TRBJ2-5; D gene unclear. Looked up from germline, CDR1 is LNHDA and CDR2 is SQIVND (reference sequence). The CDR3 spans 11 residues. The V end was cut by 4 bases, the J end by 4 bases, with 4 bases between. This CDR3 reads CASSRAETQYF. DNA for the CDR3: TGTGCCAGTAGTAGAGCAGAGACCCAGTACTTC.

The rearrangement links TRBV12-3 or TRBV12-4 to TRBJ2-2; D gene unclear. This CDR3 has 12 amino acids. Trimming took off 3 bases at V and 7 bases at J, with 6 bases between the two ends. The CDR3 bases are TGTGCCAGCAGTTTTGGGGACGGGGAGCTGTTTTTT. This translates into CASSFGDGELFF.

The chain joins TRBV7-9 to TRBJ1-1; no clear D gene. Germline V CDR1 and CDR2: SEHNR, FQNEAQ (reference sequence). The CDR3 runs to 16 residues. Trimming took 1 base from V and 3 from J, leaving 15 bases between them. CDR3 loop: CASSLGPGTLDTEAFF. The CDR3 nucleotides read TGTGCCAGCAGCTTAGGGCCCGGAACCTTGGACACTGAAGCTTTCTTT.

The V gene is TRBV7-8, the J gene TRBJ2-3; 7 bases fit TRBD2. J was trimmed by 10 bases and V by 4 bases; bases with no gene match: 14. The CDR3 spans 15 residues. The V gene's germline CDR1 is SGHVS and CDR2 FQNEAQ. The CDR3 sequence is CASSSTEGRVRAQYF. The CDR3 nucleotides are TGTGCCAGCAGCTCAACGGAGGGGAGGGTACGAGCGCAGTATTTT.

V usage is TRBV20-1 and J usage is TRBJ2-3; 9 bases are a match to TRBD2. After removal of 2 bases from V and 2 bases from J, the junction contained 11 bases not matched to a gene. Germline-derived CDR1 and CDR2 are DFQATT and SNEGSKA (reference sequence). The CDR3 runs 17 residues. CDR3 amino acids: CSARNLLTSGHTDTQYF. For the CDR3, the DNA is TGCAGTGCTAGAAACCTCCTGACTAGCGGACACACAGATACGCAGTATTTT.

This clonotype has more than one count but fewer than ten. V gene TRBV7-3 combines with J gene TRBJ1-1; D is undetermined. Germline V gene lookup returns CDR1 SGHTA and CDR2 FQGTGA. Deletions cut 1 base from V and 1 base from J, with 7 bases between. The CDR3 is 14 amino acids. The CDR3 DNA follows: TGTGCCAGCAGCTTAAATCAACAGAACACTGAAGCTTTCTTT. Protein: CASSLNQQNTEAFF.

The chain uses TRBV11-3 and TRBJ2-7; D unclear. The CDR3 sequence is 14 residues long. Looked up from germline, CDR1 is SGHNT and CDR2 is YENEEA. V was clipped by 1 base and J by 0 bases, with 7 bases between them. The CDR3 DNA is TGTGCCAGCAGCTTAGTAGCTGGCTCCTACGAGCAGTACTTC. Translated: CASSLVAGSYEQYF.

This clonotype was seen a few times. V and J are TRBV27 and TRBJ2-3; D unresolved. The CDR3 has 14 residues. Germline loops: CDR1 MNHEY, CDR2 SMNVEV (reference sequence). Trimming shortened V by 7 bases and J by 1 base, and 12 bases separated the two germline ends. CDR3: CASTSTQGTDTQYF. In DNA form, the CDR3 reads TGTGCCAGCACCTCCACTCAGGGCACAGATACGCAGTATTTT.

CDR3 DNA: TGTGCCTGGAGTCCGTGGGGTGCCGGGAGGGGCTACACCTTC. This sequence encodes CAWSPWGAGRGYTF. The chain has TRBV30 and TRBJ1-2; no reliable D call. V was trimmed by 2 bases and J by 8 bases, leaving 18 bases between them. Germline-derived CDR1 and CDR2 are GTSNPN and SVGIG (reference sequence). The CDR3 runs 14 residues.

This clonotype occurred a few times. The V and J genes are TRBV20-1 and TRBJ1-1, with D possibly TRBD1 on 5 matching bases. Germline lookup yields CDR1 DFQATT and CDR2 SNEGSKA (reference sequence). The CDR3 length is 14 residues. Deletions cut 1 base from V and 1 base from J, with 10 bases between. The CDR3 DNA reads TGCAGTGCTAGAGCGAGGGGAACGAACACTGAAGCTTTCTTT. Its translation is CSARARGTNTEAFF.

The V and J genes are TRBV7-2 and TRBJ2-3; tentatively, D is TRBD2 (6 bases). CDR1 is SGHTA, CDR2 FQGNSA, per germline. The CDR3 has 14 amino acids. V lost 7 bases and J 4 bases, leaving 15 bases between the germline ends. The DNA of the CDR3 is TGTGCCAGCACCACGGGGGTCCGTGCAGATACGCAGTATTTT. Protein sequence: CASTTGVRADTQYF.

In DNA form, the CDR3 reads TGTGCCAGCAGTTTCCTACAGGGTTGGAATTCACCCCTCCACTTT. Translation: CASSFLQGWNSPLHF. V gene TRBV27 combines with J gene TRBJ1-6, with TRBD1 as a possible D gene (6 bases). V was shortened by 3 bases and J by 7 bases, with 13 bases between the two germline ends. This CDR3 contains 15 residues. Germline loops: CDR1 MNHEY, CDR2 SMNVEV (reference sequence).

The gene calls are TRBV7-3 and TRBJ1-6, with a weak D call TRBD1 (5 bases). Germline CDR1 SGHTA, CDR2 FQGTGA. V was shortened by 9 bases and J by 9 bases, with 15 bases between the two germline ends. The CDR3 is 13 amino acids. The CDR3, as DNA: TGTGCCAGTGGTCCGGGACCCGGTTCACCCCTCCACTTT. Amino acid sequence: CASGPGPGSPLHF.

The chain joins TRBV20-1 to TRBJ2-7, with D perhaps given as TRBD1 or TRBD2 (5 bases each). In germline, CDR1 is DFQATT, CDR2 SNEGSKA (reference sequence). This CDR3 is 14 amino acids long. Trimming removed 6 bases from V and 0 bases from J, with 15 bases in between. CDR3 in amino acids: CSASFGTRSYEQYF. CDR3 bases: TGCAGTGCATCCTTCGGGACCCGCTCCTACGAGCAGTACTTC.

This clonotype was seen a handful of times. V and J are TRBV20-1 and TRBJ2-7, with 7 bases identical to TRBD1. Per the germline V gene, CDR1 is DFQATT and CDR2 is SNEGSKA (reference sequence). This CDR3 is built from 13 residues. V trimming: 3 bases; J trimming: 3 bases; junction bases outside the gene matches: 5. The CDR3 DNA follows: TGCAGTGCTAGCCGGGACAGAGACTACGAGCAGTACTTC. Amino acids: CSASRDRDYEQYF.

This clonotype was observed a handful of times. The junction differs from germline at one of its ends, possibly a read error. The chain carries TRBV7-9 and TRBJ1-2; 9 bases agree with TRBD1. CDR1 is SEHNR and CDR2 is FQNEAQ in the germline V gene (reference sequence). This CDR3 is 15 amino acids long. For the CDR3, the DNA is TGCGCCAGCAGCTTACGTCCCGGGACAGGGAGTCTGCACACCTTC. It yields the protein CASSLRPGTGSLHTF.

The V and J genes are TRBV11-2 and TRBJ2-7; D unresolved. CDR1 and CDR2 (germline): SGHAT, FQNNGV. The CDR3 extends over 15 amino acids. Trimming took 5 bases from V and 6 from J, leaving 20 bases between them. The CDR3 DNA follows: TGTGCCAGCAGCGCATTCGGCGGATTCGAATCCGAGCAGTACTTC. Translated, it gives CASSAFGGFESEQYF.

The chain joins TRBV6-1 to TRBJ1-1, with no clear D. Germline-derived CDR1 and CDR2 are MNHNS and SASEGT. V dropped 0 bases and J dropped 2 bases, with 13 bases sitting between them. CDR3 length: 16 amino acids. CDR3 loop: CASSEALGDGNTEAFF. CDR3 nucleotides: TGTGCCAGCAGTGAAGCGCTTGGGGATGGAAACACTGAAGCTTTCTTT.

V is TRBV11-2 and J is TRBJ1-1; D gene ambiguous. This CDR3 contains 14 residues. V gave up 3 bases and J gave up 4 bases, with 12 bases separating them. Germline V gene data show CDR1 as SGHAT and CDR2 as FQNNGV. This chain's CDR3 is CASSFGKGATEAFF. In nucleotides, the CDR3 is TGTGCCAGCAGCTTTGGAAAGGGCGCCACTGAAGCTTTCTTT.

This clonotype was recorded only once. The chain joins TRBV6-1 to TRBJ2-7; 7 bases align to TRBD2. The CDR3 consists of 14 residues. Germline CDR1 reads MNHNS; CDR2 reads SASEGT. The ends lost 6 bases at V and 0 bases at J; junction bases unmatched: 5. Here the CDR3 reads CASRVLADSYEQYF. As DNA, the CDR3 is TGTGCCAGCAGGGTCCTAGCGGACTCCTACGAGCAGTACTTC.

This clonotype was seen only once. V usage is TRBV11-1 and J usage is TRBJ2-7, with D unclear. This CDR3 spans 14 amino acids. V was pared by 2 bases and J by 4 bases, with 12 bases between. Germline CDR1 SGHAT, CDR2 FQDESV (reference sequence). CDR3 in amino acids: CASSLSASSYEQYF. DNA for the CDR3: TGTGCCAGCAGCTTATCGGCCAGTTCATACGAGCAGTACTTC.

The chain uses TRBV7-7 and TRBJ2-3; maybe TRBD1 (6 bases). This CDR3 spans 13 amino acids. V was trimmed by 5 bases and J by 9 bases, leaving 15 bases between them. Germline CDR1 and CDR2: SSHAT and FNYEAQ (reference sequence). CDR3 in amino acids: CASSRSHRDTQYF. CDR3 coding DNA: TGTGCCAGCAGCCGTTCTCACAGGGACACGCAGTATTTT.

This clonotype occurred once. The chain carries TRBV20-1 and TRBJ1-2, with a weak D call TRBD1 (6 bases). Germline CDR1 is DFQATT and CDR2 is SNEGSKA (reference sequence). Trimming took 8 bases from V and 1 from J, leaving 20 bases between them. The CDR3 is made up of 15 amino acids. The CDR3 coding sequence is TGCAGTACCAGGGACACCACTTTGGGTAACTATGGCTACACCTTC. Its translation is CSTRDTTLGNYGYTF.